The 2 T cell receptor beta chains presented below share a single source sample, sequenced in a study of blood T cell repertoires in COVID-19. Assay: immunoSEQ multiplex PCR; the TCRdb copy retains only in-frame clones and omits some. This table has almost 200,000 clones, approximately 88% appearing once. Sequencing was carried out using PBMCs or T cells enriched from blood (not recorded which). These receptors originate from a woman younger than 35 who had recovered from COVID-19.

The V gene is TRBV6-7, the J gene TRBJ1-2, with 9 positions matching TRBD1. TRBV6-7 is an open reading frame whose function is uncertain. V dropped 7 bases and J dropped 6; count of bases not matched to a gene: 15. CDR3 length: 16 residues. The CDR3 region has the DNA TGTGCCAGCACCCGGGGACAGGGCTTTTCCTTGCATGGCTACACCTTC. It specifies CASTRGQGFSLHGYTF.

This clone was detected a few times. The chain's CDR3 is CASSLDTAGRLYGYTF. The CDR3 DNA sequence: TGTGCCAGCAGCTTGGATACGGCAGGCAGGCTCTATGGCTACACCTTC. This chain links TRBV5-6 with TRBJ1-2; D remains unclear. V dropped 0 bases and J dropped 4 bases, with 16 bases sitting between them. The V gene's germline CDR1 is SGHDT and CDR2 YYEEEE. There are 16 residues in the CDR3.